The entry below describes one T cell receptor (beta chain). The data stem from a study of blood T cell repertoires in COVID-19. This CDR3 is 16 amino acids long. Germline V gene data show CDR1 as SGHNT and CDR2 as YYREEE (reference sequence). V lost 9 bases to trimming and J lost 6 bases, with 26 bases between them. As originally analysed: Amplification of reference gene primers provided the estimated nucleated cell counts. Produced via immunoSEQ multiplex PCR; TCRdb's table is partial and in-frame only. That table is the source of V, J and clone size, and D and trimming were worked out from the DNA. Among 250,000 to 300,000 clones listed, around 89% were seen once.

This TCR derives from a man aged 35 to 55 with acute or convalescent COVID-19. This rearrangement joins TRBV5-4 to TRBJ2-3; D is possibly TRBD2 (6 bases). Sequencing was carried out using peripheral blood. In DNA, the CDR3 is TGTGCCACCACGACCCGGCGGGGCCTTGCAGCTGATACGCAGTATTTT. The encoded protein is CATTTRRGLAADTQYF. The entire variable domain, with the rest obtained from reference TRBV5-4 and TRBJ2-3, is as follows: ETGVTQSPTHLIKTRGQQVTLRCSSQSGHNTVSWYQQALGQGPQFIFQYYREEENGRGNFPPRFSGLQFPNYSSELNVNALELDDSALYLCATTTRRGLAADTQYFGPGTRLTVL.